Sequencing of this T cell receptor beta chain was carried out in a study of T cell responses to AZD1222 COVID-19 vaccine. Study-level points and caveats: Just six or seven AZD1222 recipients tested seropositive at baseline.

For this clone: The antigen is unknown.

The V and J ends lost 2 bases and 2 bases respectively, with 15 bases between them. This CDR3 has 16 amino acids. Germline V gene data show CDR1 as MGHDK and CDR2 as SYGVNS. Generated by immunoSEQ multiplex PCR, the TCRdb table keeps only in-frame clones and is missing some. The profile shows roughly 120,000 clones, about nine tenths of them singletons. This clonotype originated in an adult in good health. This chain links TRBV25-1 with TRBJ2-5; the D gene is possibly TRBD1 (5 bases). The starting material was peripheral blood, obtained on day 0 of MenACWY control vaccination. The CDR3 DNA reads as TGTGCCAGCAGTGAAGCTCAGACAGAAACACAAGAGACCCAGTACTTC. Translation gives CASSEAQTETQETQYF.